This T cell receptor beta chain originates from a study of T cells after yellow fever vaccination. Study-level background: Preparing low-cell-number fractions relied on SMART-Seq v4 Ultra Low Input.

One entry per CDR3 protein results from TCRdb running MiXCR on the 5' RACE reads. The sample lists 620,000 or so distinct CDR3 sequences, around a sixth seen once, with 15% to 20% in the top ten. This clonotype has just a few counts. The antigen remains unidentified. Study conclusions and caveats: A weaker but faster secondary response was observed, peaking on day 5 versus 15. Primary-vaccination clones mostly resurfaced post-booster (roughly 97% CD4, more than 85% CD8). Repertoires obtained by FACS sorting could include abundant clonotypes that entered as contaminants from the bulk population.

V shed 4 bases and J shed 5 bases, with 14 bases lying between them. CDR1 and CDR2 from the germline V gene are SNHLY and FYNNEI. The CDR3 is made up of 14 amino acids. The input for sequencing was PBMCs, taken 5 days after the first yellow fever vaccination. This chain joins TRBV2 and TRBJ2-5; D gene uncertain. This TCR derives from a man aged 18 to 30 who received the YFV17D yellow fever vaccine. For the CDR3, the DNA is TGTGCCAGCAGTGTGGCGGCGTCGGAGGAGACCCAGTACTTC. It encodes CASSVAASEETQYF.